This TCR beta chain is drawn from a study of blood T cell repertoires in COVID-19. As for the study in general: Samples representing acute and convalescent COVID-19 were sourced from the United States, Italy and Spain.

The authors' processing: Amplifying reference gene primers gave estimates of nucleated cell counts. TCRdb keeps only in-frame clones here, not all; method: immunoSEQ multiplex PCR. That table furnishes V, J and clone size, whereas the DNA furnished D and trimming. The data contain 140,000 to 150,000 clones, approximately 80% of them singletons. Germline CDR1 is KGHDR and CDR2 is SFDVKD. The CDR3 extends over 13 amino acids. V lost 3 bases, J lost 6 bases, and 10 bases lay in between. The specimen sequenced was peripheral blood. The receptor was isolated from a man aged 60 to 75 with active or convalescent COVID-19. The chain combines TRBV24-1 with TRBJ1-1; possible D gene TRBD1, 5 bases. CDR3 region: CATSDETVSEAFF. CDR3 coding DNA: TGTGCCACCAGTGATGAGACAGTTTCTGAAGCTTTCTTT.